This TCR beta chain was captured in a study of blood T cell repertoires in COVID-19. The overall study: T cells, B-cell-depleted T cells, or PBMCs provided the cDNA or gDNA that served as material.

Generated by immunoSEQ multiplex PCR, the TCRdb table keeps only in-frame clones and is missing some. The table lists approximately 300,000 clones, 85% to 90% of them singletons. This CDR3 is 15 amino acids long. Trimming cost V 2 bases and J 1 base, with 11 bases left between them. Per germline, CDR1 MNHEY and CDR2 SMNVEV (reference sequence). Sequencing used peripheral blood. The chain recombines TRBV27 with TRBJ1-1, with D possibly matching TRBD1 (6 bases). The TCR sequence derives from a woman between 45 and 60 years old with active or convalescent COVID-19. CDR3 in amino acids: CASSLGDRRNTEAFF. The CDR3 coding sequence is TGTGCCAGCAGTTTAGGTGACAGGAGGAACACTGAAGCTTTCTTT.